This entry lists 2 T cell receptor beta chains sequenced from one sample in a study of T cell repertoires in cytomegalovirus infection. What these receptors recognize is not known. TCRdb used MiXCR to reprocess the reads, holding one entry per CDR3 protein. Of about 830,000 distinct CDR3 sequences in the sample, about 30% were seen once. Sequencing was performed on cultured CD8+ T cells from PBMCs, taken from culture after CMV antigen stimulation. The origin of the receptors is a human donor in good health (CMV status not recorded). Some clones in this sample may be carry-over from other donors' samples.

The chain is built from TRBV19 and TRBJ2-1, with unresolved D. Germline V gene lookup returns CDR1 LNHDA and CDR2 SQIVND (reference sequence). The CDR3 is 15 amino acids. V lost 3 bases to trimming and J lost 0 bases, with 9 bases between them. The chain's CDR3 is CASSIEWSSYNEQFF. The CDR3 nucleotides read TGTGCCAGTAGTATCGAGTGGAGCTCCTACAATGAGCAGTTCTTC.

This clonotype occurred a few times. The J gene is TRBJ2-1, the V gene TRBV28; 13 bases fit TRBD2. The trim removed 5 bases at V and 8 bases at J, leaving 6 bases unmatched. Germline V gene sequence: CDR1 MDHEN, CDR2 SYDVKM. The CDR3 sequence is 15 residues long. The CDR3 loop reads CASSPGLAGSDEQFF. In nucleotides, the CDR3 is TGTGCCAGCAGTCCGGGACTAGCGGGGTCGGATGAGCAGTTCTTC.